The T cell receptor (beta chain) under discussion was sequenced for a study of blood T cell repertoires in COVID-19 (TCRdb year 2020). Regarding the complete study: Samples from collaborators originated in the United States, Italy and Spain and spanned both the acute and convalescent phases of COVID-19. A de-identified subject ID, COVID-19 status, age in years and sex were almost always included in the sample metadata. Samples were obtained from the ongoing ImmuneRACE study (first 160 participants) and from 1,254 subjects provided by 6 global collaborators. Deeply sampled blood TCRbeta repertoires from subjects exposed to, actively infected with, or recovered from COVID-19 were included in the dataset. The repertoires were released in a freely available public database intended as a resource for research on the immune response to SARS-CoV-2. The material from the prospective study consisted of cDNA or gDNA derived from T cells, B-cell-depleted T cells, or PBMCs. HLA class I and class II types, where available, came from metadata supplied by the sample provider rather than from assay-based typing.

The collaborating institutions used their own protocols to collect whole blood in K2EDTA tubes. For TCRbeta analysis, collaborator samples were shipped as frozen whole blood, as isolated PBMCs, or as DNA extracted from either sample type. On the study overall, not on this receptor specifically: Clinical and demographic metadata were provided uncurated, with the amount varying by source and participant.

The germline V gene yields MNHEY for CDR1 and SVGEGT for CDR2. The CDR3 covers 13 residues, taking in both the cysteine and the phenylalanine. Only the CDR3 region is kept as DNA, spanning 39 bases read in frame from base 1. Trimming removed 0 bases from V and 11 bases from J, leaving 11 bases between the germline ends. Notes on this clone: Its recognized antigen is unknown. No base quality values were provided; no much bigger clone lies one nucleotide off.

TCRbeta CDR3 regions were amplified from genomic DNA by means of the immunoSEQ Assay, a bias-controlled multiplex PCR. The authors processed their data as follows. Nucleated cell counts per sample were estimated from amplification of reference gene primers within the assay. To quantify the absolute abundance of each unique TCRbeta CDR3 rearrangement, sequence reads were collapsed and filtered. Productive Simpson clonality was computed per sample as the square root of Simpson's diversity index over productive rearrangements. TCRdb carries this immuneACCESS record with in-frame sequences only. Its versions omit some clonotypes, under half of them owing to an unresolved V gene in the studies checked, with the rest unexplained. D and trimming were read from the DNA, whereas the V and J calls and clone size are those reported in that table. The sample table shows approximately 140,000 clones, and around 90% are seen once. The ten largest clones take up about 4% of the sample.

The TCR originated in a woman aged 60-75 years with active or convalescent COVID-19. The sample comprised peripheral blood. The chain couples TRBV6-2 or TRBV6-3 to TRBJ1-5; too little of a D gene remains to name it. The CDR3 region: CASSYSMPGAQHF. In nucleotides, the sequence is TGTGCCAGCAGTTACTCGATGCCCGGGGCCCAGCATTTT.